A selection of T cell receptor beta chains follows, all from one sample in a study of technical replicates of blood from several donors. Profiling relied on immunoSEQ multiplex PCR, and the TCRdb table lists in-frame clones only, not all of them. The sample comprises almost 90,000 clones, 95% of which are singletons, and around 0.3% rests with the top ten. The source material was T cells isolated from PBMCs. The receptor set was obtained from a human donor in good health. Each CDR3 is given with its conserved first and last residue. D genes are given only for firm matches. A clone size is listed for some rows: how often the clone was seen (once, few, many), or a class if it is expanded.

TRBJ1-3	TRBD1	.	TRBV5-8	TGTGCCAGCAGCTTGGTACAGGGGGCTGGAAACACCATATATTTT	CASSLVQGAGNTIYF
TRBJ1-3	.	.	TRBV6-5	TGTGCCAGCAGCCCCGTATCTGGAAACACCATATATTTT	CASSPVSGNTIYF
TRBJ2-3	.	.	TRBV6-4	TGTGCCAGCAGTGACTCGAGAGCAGATACGCAGTATTTT	CASSDSRADTQYF
TRBJ2-7	TRBD1	.	TRBV28	TGTGCCAGCAGCACAGACAGGGGGCTTAACTACGAGCAGTACTTC	CASSTDRGLNYEQYF
TRBJ2-4	TRBD1	.	TRBV7-9	TGTGCCAGCAGCCTATGGGATGGACAGGGCAAAAACATTCAGTACTTC	CASSLWDGQGKNIQYF
TRBJ2-3	.	once	TRBV6-1	TGTGCCAGCAGTTTCCCTAGCTCAGATACGCAGTATTTT	CASSFPSSDTQYF
TRBJ1-1	.	few	TRBV5-1	TGCGCCAGCAGCTTCCTGGGCCCTGAAGCTTTCTTT	CASSFLGPEAFF
TRBJ2-3	TRBD2	.	TRBV4-3	TGCGCCAGCAGCCAAGAAGGAGCGGGAGGGCGGAGAACGCAGTATTTT	CASSQEGAGGRRTQYF
TRBJ1-2	.	.	TRBV6-5	TGTGCCAGTGCGGGGGGGGGAAACTATGGCTACACCTTC	CASAGGGNYGYTF
TRBJ2-7	TRBD2	few	TRBV23-1	TGCGCCAGCAGTCAAAAGGGGACTAAGTACCCTTCATACTACGAGCAGTACTTC	CASSQKGTKYPSYYEQYF
TRBJ2-5	TRBD1	.	TRBV5-4	TGTGCCAGCAGCTTGGCAGGGGGCGGTAAGACCCAGTACTTC	CASSLAGGGKTQYF
TRBJ1-2	.	.	TRBV5-6	TGTGCCAGCAGCTTGCTGTCTCCCAACTATGGCTACACCTTC	CASSLLSPNYGYTF
TRBJ1-2	.	.	TRBV28	TGTGCCAGCAGTTCGGACAGTGGCTACACCTTC	CASSSDSGYTF
TRBJ2-5	TRBD2	.	TRBV9	TGTGCCAGCAGCGTAGAGCCTGGACTAGCGAAAGAGACCCAGTACTTC	CASSVEPGLAKETQYF
TRBJ2-1	.	.	TRBV11-2	TGTGCCAGCAGCTTAGGGCGGGTCGCCAATGAGCAGTTCTTC	CASSLGRVANEQFF
TRBJ1-1	.	once	TRBV5-1	TGCGCCAGCAGCCCACGGGGATTAGAAGCTTTCTTT	CASSPRGLEAFF
TRBJ2-7	TRBD1	.	TRBV12-5	TGTGCTAGTGGTTGGGGGACAGGGGCGAGTCACGAGCAGTACTTC	CASGWGTGASHEQYF
TRBJ1-2	TRBD1	.	TRBV5-1	TGCGCCAGCAGCATGGAGGGGGCTCAAGGCTACACCTTC	CASSMEGAQGYTF
TRBJ2-5	TRBD2	once	TRBV7-6	TGTGCCAGCAGCCGGAAAGGACTAGCGGGGGGGGAGACCCAGTACTTC	CASSRKGLAGGETQYF
TRBJ2-2	.	.	TRBV10-3	TGTGCCACCCTAAGGGGGGGGCTTGACACCGGGGAGCTGTTTTTT	CATLRGGLDTGELFF
TRBJ2-3	TRBD2	once	TRBV5-1	TGCGCCAGCAGGTCGGGTAGCGGGAGCATGGATACGCAGTATTTT	CASRSGSGSMDTQYF
TRBJ2-1	.	.	TRBV29-1	TGCAGCACCAACCGGGACACTTACAATGAGCAGTTCTTC	CSTNRDTYNEQFF
TRBJ1-2	.	.	TRBV6-6	TGTGCCAGCAGTTACACGGGGATTCAGGGCTACACCTTC	CASSYTGIQGYTF
TRBJ2-5	TRBD1	.	TRBV9	TGTGCCAGCAGCGTTACAGGGGGCCGAGAGACCCAGTACTTC	CASSVTGGRETQYF
TRBJ2-5	TRBD1	.	TRBV9	TGTGCCAGCAGCGTTAACAGGGGTAGGGAGACCCAGTACTTC	CASSVNRGRETQYF
TRBJ2-7	TRBD1	once	TRBV14	TGTGCCAGCAGCCAACGGGACAGGGTACACGAGCAGTACTTC	CASSQRDRVHEQYF
TRBJ2-5	.	.	TRBV11-2	TGTGCCAGCAGCTTAGGGACTCTTGAGGAGGAGACCCAGTACTTC	CASSLGTLEEETQYF
TRBJ1-1	TRBD1	.	TRBV28	TGTGCCAGCAGACCAACTACAGGGGTTGGAACTGAAGCTTTCTTT	CASRPTTGVGTEAFF
TRBJ2-7	.	.	TRBV4-1	TGCGCCAGCAGCCCTCTCACGTGGGAGGCCCAAATCTACGAGCAGTACTTC	CASSPLTWEAQIYEQYF
TRBJ2-7	TRBD1	.	TRBV4-2	TGTGCCAGCAGCCCCCCGGGACAGCTCTTTGGCGAGCAGTACTTC	CASSPPGQLFGEQYF
TRBJ2-7	.	.	TRBV28	TGTGCCGGAGCCTACGAGCAGTACTTC	CAGAYEQYF
TRBJ1-4	.	.	TRBV6-5	TGTGCCAGCAGTTACTCGATACAGATTGAAAAACTGTTTTTT	CASSYSIQIEKLFF
TRBJ2-7	TRBD2	.	TRBV4-1	TGCGCCAGCAGTTTAGCGGGAGGTTACGAGCAGTACTTC	CASSLAGGYEQYF
TRBJ1-4	TRBD1	.	TRBV5-4	TGTGCCAGCAGCATAGTCCCGGGACAGTCCCCTAATGAAAAACTGTTTTTT	CASSIVPGQSPNEKLFF
TRBJ2-1	TRBD2	.	TRBV6-4	TGTGCCAGCGCGGGAGAGGGTGAGCAGTTCTTC	CASAGEGEQFF
TRBJ1-2	TRBD1	.	TRBV6-5	TGTGCCAGCAGTTACTCTCCTGAAGGGGGCGACGGCTACACCTTC	CASSYSPEGGDGYTF
TRBJ2-5	TRBD1	.	TRBV6-5	TGTGCCAGCAGTTACCGGACAGGCTCCGAAGAGACCCAGTACTTC	CASSYRTGSEETQYF
TRBJ1-5	.	.	TRBV19	TGTGCCAGTAGCCGGACAGATGTGGAGTACTATAGCAATCAGCCCCAGCATTTT	CASSRTDVEYYSNQPQHF
TRBJ2-1	TRBD1	.	TRBV25-1	TGTGCCAGCGGGAGGGACAGGGAATTTAACAATGAGCAGTTCTTC	CASGRDREFNNEQFF
TRBJ2-3	.	.	TRBV2	TGTGCCAGCAGTGAGGAGGGTACTAGCACCTACACAGATACGCAGTATTTT	CASSEEGTSTYTDTQYF
TRBJ2-7	.	few	TRBV28	TGTGCCAGCAGTCCAACAGGAGTTCTTCAGTACTTC	CASSPTGVLQYF
TRBJ1-5	.	once	TRBV19	TGTGCCAGTAGTATACGGGGGGGCGATCAGCCCCAGCATTTT	CASSIRGGDQPQHF
TRBJ2-1	TRBD2	.	TRBV29-1	TGCAGCGTTGAGGGTAGTGACGGGAGGGATATCAATGAGCAGTTCTTC	CSVEGSDGRDINEQFF
TRBJ1-5	.	.	TRBV19	TGTGCCAGTACCGTCTCGAGGCAGCCCCAGCATTTT	CASTVSRQPQHF
TRBJ2-1	TRBD1	.	TRBV5-1	TGCGCCAGCAGCTTGGAACCGGGACAGTTTTACAATGAGCAGTTCTTC	CASSLEPGQFYNEQFF
TRBJ2-7	.	once	TRBV19	TGTGCCAATAGTTTGGCAGGGCCCTACGAGCAGTACTTC	CANSLAGPYEQYF
TRBJ1-1	.	.	TRBV19	TGTGCCAGTAGTATCGGGGTAGGGAACACTGAAGCTTTCTTT	CASSIGVGNTEAFF
TRBJ1-1	TRBD1	.	TRBV7-9	TGTGCCAGCAGCTCCTTGGGGACAGGGTGGGAAACTGAAGCTTTCTTT	CASSSLGTGWETEAFF
TRBJ2-7	TRBD2	once	TRBV7-9	TGTGCCAGCAGCTTCTTCGGCGGGAGCTACGAGCAGTACTTC	CASSFFGGSYEQYF
TRBJ2-7	TRBD2	.	TRBV6-5	TGTGCCAGCAGTTACTCGACTAGCGGGAGGGGGTACGAGCAGTACTTC	CASSYSTSGRGYEQYF
TRBJ1-1	.	.	TRBV7-9	TGTGCCAGCAGCTTCCTAAGCACTGAAGCTTTCTTT	CASSFLSTEAFF